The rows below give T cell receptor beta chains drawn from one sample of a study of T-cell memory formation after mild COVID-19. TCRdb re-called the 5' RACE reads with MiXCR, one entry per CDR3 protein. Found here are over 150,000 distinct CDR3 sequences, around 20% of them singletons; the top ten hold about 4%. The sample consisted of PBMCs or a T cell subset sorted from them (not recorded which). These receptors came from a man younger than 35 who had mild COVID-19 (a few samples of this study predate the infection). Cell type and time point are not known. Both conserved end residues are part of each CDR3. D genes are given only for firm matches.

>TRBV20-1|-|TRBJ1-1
CSARLGSGTEAFF
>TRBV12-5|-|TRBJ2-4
CASGDRDVKNIQYF
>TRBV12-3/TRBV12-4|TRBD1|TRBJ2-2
CASSPGQGFGELFF
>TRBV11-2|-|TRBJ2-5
CASSAVGTQYF
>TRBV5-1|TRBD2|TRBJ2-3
CASRTGGRWDTQYF
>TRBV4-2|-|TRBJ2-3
CASSQPGPLGDTQYF
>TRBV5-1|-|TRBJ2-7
CASSLVRASEQYF
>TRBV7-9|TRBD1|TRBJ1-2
CASSVPQGLLSGYTF
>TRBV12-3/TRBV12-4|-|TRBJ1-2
CASSFVADYGYTF
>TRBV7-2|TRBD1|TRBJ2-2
CASSRDRGVGELFF
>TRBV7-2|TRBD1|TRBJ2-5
CASSPTSYRGLSQETQYF
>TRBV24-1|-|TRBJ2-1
CATSDHTRSSYNEQFF
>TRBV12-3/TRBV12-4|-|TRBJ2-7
CASRVQGGYEQYF
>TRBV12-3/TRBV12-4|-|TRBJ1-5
CASSWGIQPQHF
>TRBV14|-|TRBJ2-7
CASSSPRSRGAFYEQYF
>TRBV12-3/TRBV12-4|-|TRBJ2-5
CASSLGERQTQYF
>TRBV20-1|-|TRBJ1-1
CSAMVAMNTEAFF
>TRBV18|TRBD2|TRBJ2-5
CASSPRTSGGPETQYF
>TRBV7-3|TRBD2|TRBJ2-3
CASSPSGEDTQYF
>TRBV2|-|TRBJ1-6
CAIRSGNKSPLHF